This T cell receptor beta chain was found in a study of T cell responses to AZD1222 COVID-19 vaccine. Findings and caveats of the study: Of spike-specific TCRs, nearly half reportedly target regions left unmutated in variants. Recipients of AZD1222 seropositive at baseline numbered only six or seven.

CDR1 is SGHTA, CDR2 FQGNSA, per germline. The CDR3 spans 18 residues. The junction had 8 bases not matched to a gene; V was cut back by 4 bases and J by 0 bases. Some second doses came at about 4 weeks and others at about 12 weeks; these were pooled. On this clone itself: Its antigen is not known.

Using immunoSEQ multiplex PCR, the repertoire was profiled, and TCRdb retains in-frame clones only, with some absent. The data hold roughly 110,000 clones, with about 90% observed a single time. The J gene is TRBJ2-7, the V gene TRBV7-2; 14 bases are a match to TRBD2. The sample in question was peripheral blood, obtained 28 days after the second AZD1222 dose. The sequence came from an adult who received the AZD1222 COVID-19 vaccine. The CDR3 protein is CASSSGLAGGKISYEQYF. In nucleotides, the CDR3 is TGTGCCAGCAGCTCTGGACTAGCGGGGGGCAAAATCTCCTACGAGCAGTACTTC.